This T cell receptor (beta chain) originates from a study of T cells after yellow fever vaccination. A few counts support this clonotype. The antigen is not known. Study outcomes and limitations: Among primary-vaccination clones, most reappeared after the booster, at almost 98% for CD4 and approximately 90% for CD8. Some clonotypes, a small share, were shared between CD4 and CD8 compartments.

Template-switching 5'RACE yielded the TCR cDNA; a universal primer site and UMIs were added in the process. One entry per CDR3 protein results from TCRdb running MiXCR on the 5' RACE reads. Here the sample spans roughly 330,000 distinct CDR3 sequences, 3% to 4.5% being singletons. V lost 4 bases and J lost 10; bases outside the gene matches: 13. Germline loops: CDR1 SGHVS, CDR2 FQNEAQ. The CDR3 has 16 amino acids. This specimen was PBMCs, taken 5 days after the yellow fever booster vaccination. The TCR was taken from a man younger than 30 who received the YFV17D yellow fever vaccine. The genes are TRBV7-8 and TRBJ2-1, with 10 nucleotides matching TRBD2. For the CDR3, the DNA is TGTGCCAGCAGCTCCGAGCGGCTAGCGGGGGTATGGGAGCAGTTCTTC. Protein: CASSSERLAGVWEQFF. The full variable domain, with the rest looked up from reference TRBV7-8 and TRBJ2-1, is GAGVSQSPRYKVAKRGQDVALRCDPISGHVSLFWYQQALGQGPEFLTYFQNEAQLDKSGLPSDRFFAERPEGSVSTLKIQRTQQEDSAVYLCASSSERLAGVWEQFFGPGTRLTVL.